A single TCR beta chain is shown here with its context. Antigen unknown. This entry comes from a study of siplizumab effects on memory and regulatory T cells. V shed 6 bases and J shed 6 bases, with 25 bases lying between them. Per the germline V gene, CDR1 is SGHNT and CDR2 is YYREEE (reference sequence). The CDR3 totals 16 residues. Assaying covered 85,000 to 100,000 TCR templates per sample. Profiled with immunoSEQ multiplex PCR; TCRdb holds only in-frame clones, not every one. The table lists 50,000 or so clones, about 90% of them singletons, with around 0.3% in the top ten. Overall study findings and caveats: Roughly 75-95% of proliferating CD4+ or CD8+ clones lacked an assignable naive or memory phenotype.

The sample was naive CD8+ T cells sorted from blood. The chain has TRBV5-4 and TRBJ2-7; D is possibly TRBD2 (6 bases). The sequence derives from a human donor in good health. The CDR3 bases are TGTGCCAGCACCGTTAATGGAGGACTTTGGGAGGTCGAGCAGTACTTC. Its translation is CASTVNGGLWEVEQYF.